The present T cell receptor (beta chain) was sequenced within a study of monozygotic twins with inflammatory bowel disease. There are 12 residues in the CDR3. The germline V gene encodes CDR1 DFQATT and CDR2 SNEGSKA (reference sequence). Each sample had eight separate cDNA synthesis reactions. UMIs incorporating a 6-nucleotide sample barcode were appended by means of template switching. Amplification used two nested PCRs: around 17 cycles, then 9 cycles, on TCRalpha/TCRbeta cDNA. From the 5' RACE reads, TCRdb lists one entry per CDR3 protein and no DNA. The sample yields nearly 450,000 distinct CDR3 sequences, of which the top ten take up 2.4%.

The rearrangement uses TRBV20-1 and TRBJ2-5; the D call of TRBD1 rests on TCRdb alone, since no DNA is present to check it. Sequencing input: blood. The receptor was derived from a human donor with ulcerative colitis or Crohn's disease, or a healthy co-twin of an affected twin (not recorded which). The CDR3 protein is CSATVGGETQYF.